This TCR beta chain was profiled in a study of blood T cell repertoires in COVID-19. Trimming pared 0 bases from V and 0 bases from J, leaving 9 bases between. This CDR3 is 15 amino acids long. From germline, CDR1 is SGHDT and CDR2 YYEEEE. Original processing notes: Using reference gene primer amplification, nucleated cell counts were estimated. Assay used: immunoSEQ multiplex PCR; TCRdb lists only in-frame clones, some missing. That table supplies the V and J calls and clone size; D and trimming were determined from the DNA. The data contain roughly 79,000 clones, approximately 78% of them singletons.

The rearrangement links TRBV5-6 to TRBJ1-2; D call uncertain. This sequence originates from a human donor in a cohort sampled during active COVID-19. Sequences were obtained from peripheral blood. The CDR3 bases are TGTGCCAGCAGCTTGGGGGGAGATTCTAACTATGGCTACACCTTC. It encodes CASSLGGDSNYGYTF. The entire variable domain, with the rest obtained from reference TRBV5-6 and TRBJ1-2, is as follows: DAGVTQSPTHLIKTRGQQVTLRCSPKSGHDTVSWYQQALGQGPQFIFQYYEEEERQRGNFPDRFSGHQFPNYSSELNVNALLLGDSALYLCASSLGGDSNYGYTFGSGTRLTVV.